These T cell receptor beta chains were read from a single sample in a study of human T cells and chemical hapten exposure. One entry per CDR3 protein results from TCRdb running MiXCR on the RACE reads. Found here are around 330,000 distinct CDR3 sequences, around 5.5% of them singletons; the top ten hold about 8.2%. Source: whole blood, taken in connection with sensitization to the hapten diphenylcyclopropenone (DPC). These receptors were collected from a woman under 30 with alopecia areata. Some clones in this sample may be carry-over from other donors' samples. CDR3s include the opening cysteine and the closing phenylalanine or tryptophan. Each record gives: V gene, D gene, J gene, clone size, CDR3 protein, CDR3 DNA. A D gene is named only where the DNA matches it firmly. The size field is filled for only some rows; it gives once, few, many or a size class.

v_gene: TRBV6-5; d_gene: TRBD1; j_gene: TRBJ2-7; abundance: many; CDR3aa: CASSYRTGLHEQYF; CDR3nt: TGTGCCAGCAGTTACCGGACAGGTTTACACGAGCAGTACTTC
v_gene: TRBV27; d_gene: -; j_gene: TRBJ2-5; abundance: few; CDR3aa: CASSTRTREETQYF; CDR3nt: TGTGCCAGCAGTACCCGGACGAGAGAAGAGACCCAGTACTTC
v_gene: TRBV2; d_gene: -; j_gene: TRBJ2-3; abundance: -; CDR3aa: CAIRGGDTQYF; CDR3nt: TGTGCCATCCGAGGGGGAGATACGCAGTATTTT
v_gene: TRBV9; d_gene: -; j_gene: TRBJ1-3; abundance: few; CDR3aa: CASSVRRTGNTIYF; CDR3nt: TGTGCCAGCAGCGTACGACGCACAGGAAACACCATATATTTT
v_gene: TRBV11-3; d_gene: -; j_gene: TRBJ1-1; abundance: many; CDR3aa: CASSFLVNTEAFF; CDR3nt: TGTGCCAGCAGCTTTCTAGTGAACACTGAAGCTTTCTTT
v_gene: TRBV29-1; d_gene: -; j_gene: TRBJ1-1; abundance: -; CDR3aa: CSVPDRANTEAFF; CDR3nt: TGCAGCGTACCGGACAGAGCGAACACTGAAGCTTTCTTT
v_gene: TRBV29-1; d_gene: -; j_gene: TRBJ2-2; abundance: few; CDR3aa: CSVLLAANTGELFF; CDR3nt: TGCAGCGTCCTACTCGCCGCGAACACCGGGGAGCTGTTTTTT
v_gene: TRBV18; d_gene: -; j_gene: TRBJ2-2; abundance: many; CDR3aa: CASSPRDTGELFF; CDR3nt: TGTGCCAGCTCACCAAGGGACACCGGGGAGCTGTTTTTT
v_gene: TRBV12-3/TRBV12-4; d_gene: TRBD1; j_gene: TRBJ1-2; abundance: -; CDR3aa: CASSTGTAFNYGYTF; CDR3nt: TGTGCCAGCAGTACCGGGACAGCCTTCAACTATGGCTACACCTTC
v_gene: TRBV2; d_gene: -; j_gene: TRBJ2-3; abundance: few; CDR3aa: CASSPRGQGSDTQYF; CDR3nt: TGTGCCAGCAGCCCCCGGGGACAAGGGTCGGATACGCAGTATTTT
v_gene: TRBV9; d_gene: -; j_gene: TRBJ1-4; abundance: few; CDR3aa: CASSVTGTANEKLFF; CDR3nt: TGTGCCAGCAGCGTAACCGGGACCGCCAATGAAAAACTGTTTTTT
v_gene: TRBV6-2/TRBV6-3; d_gene: TRBD1; j_gene: TRBJ1-5; abundance: many; CDR3aa: CASSLRGQGDNQPQHF; CDR3nt: TGTGCCAGCAGCCTAAGGGGCCAGGGGGACAATCAGCCCCAGCATTTT
v_gene: TRBV24-1; d_gene: -; j_gene: TRBJ1-5; abundance: many; CDR3aa: CATSDFGASAGQSNQPQHF; CDR3nt: TGTGCCACCAGTGATTTTGGGGCGTCAGCAGGGCAAAGTAATCAGCCCCAGCATTTT
v_gene: TRBV7-6; d_gene: TRBD1; j_gene: TRBJ2-2; abundance: -; CDR3aa: CASSLVHRGSGELFF; CDR3nt: TGTGCCAGCAGCTTAGTCCACAGGGGGTCCGGGGAGCTGTTTTTT
v_gene: TRBV11-2; d_gene: -; j_gene: TRBJ1-5; abundance: many; CDR3aa: CASSLEGSPDQPQHF; CDR3nt: TGTGCCAGCAGCTTAGAAGGGAGCCCGGATCAGCCCCAGCATTTT
v_gene: TRBV6-5; d_gene: TRBD2; j_gene: TRBJ2-7; abundance: few; CDR3aa: CASSYTTGLALEQYF; CDR3nt: TGTGCCAGCAGTTACACCACGGGACTAGCCCTCGAGCAGTACTTC
v_gene: TRBV6-2/TRBV6-3; d_gene: -; j_gene: TRBJ2-4; abundance: many; CDR3aa: CASRDGGAKNIQYF; CDR3nt: TGTGCCAGCAGGGACGGGGGAGCCAAAAACATTCAGTACTTC
v_gene: TRBV7-3; d_gene: -; j_gene: TRBJ2-2; abundance: few; CDR3aa: CASSLTLNTGELFF; CDR3nt: TGTGCCAGCAGCTTAACACTCAACACCGGGGAGCTGTTTTTT
v_gene: TRBV20-1; d_gene: -; j_gene: TRBJ1-5; abundance: -; CDR3aa: CSARGGGWPNQPQHF; CDR3nt: TGCAGTGCTAGAGGGGGGGGTTGGCCCAATCAGCCCCAGCATTTT
v_gene: TRBV28; d_gene: TRBD1; j_gene: TRBJ2-7; abundance: few; CDR3aa: CASSTPGQDNYEQYF; CDR3nt: TGTGCCAGCAGCACACCGGGACAGGACAACTACGAGCAGTACTTC
v_gene: TRBV11-2; d_gene: -; j_gene: TRBJ1-6; abundance: few; CDR3aa: CASSFDRASFNSPLHF; CDR3nt: TGTGCCAGCAGCTTCGACCGGGCCTCCTTTAATTCACCCCTCCACTTT
v_gene: TRBV5-6; d_gene: -; j_gene: TRBJ1-2; abundance: few; CDR3aa: CASSPEASPGYGYTF; CDR3nt: TGTGCCAGCAGCCCTGAGGCCTCGCCGGGGTATGGCTACACCTTC
v_gene: TRBV6-6; d_gene: -; j_gene: TRBJ1-5; abundance: -; CDR3aa: CASSSRGRGTNQPQHF; CDR3nt: TGTGCCAGCAGTTCAAGGGGTAGGGGTACCAATCAGCCCCAGCATTTT
v_gene: TRBV4-1; d_gene: -; j_gene: TRBJ1-4; abundance: many; CDR3aa: CASSPEDSFYEKLFF; CDR3nt: TGCGCCAGCAGCCCGGAGGACAGCTTCTATGAAAAACTGTTTTTT
v_gene: TRBV2; d_gene: TRBD1; j_gene: TRBJ1-6; abundance: many; CDR3aa: CASSAGTDNSPLHF; CDR3nt: TGTGCCAGCAGCGCCGGGACAGATAATTCACCCCTCCACTTT